The 5 T cell receptor beta chains in this list originate from one sample, sequenced in a study of CD8 T cells in Susac syndrome (dated by TCRdb to about 2019). Library creation used the immunoSEQ multiplex PCR assay. RNA was extracted using the RNeasy kit, and roughly 0.45 to 1 microgram was reverse transcribed with random hexamers. TCRdb ran its own pipeline on the public reads, namely fastp trimming at Q25 and MiXCR clone calling, and kept in-frame beta chains. One record per CDR3 amino acid sequence lists the most common genes and DNA. The sample table holds 150,000 to 200,000 distinct CDR3 sequences, of which around 95% were seen once. The biggest ten clones account for approximately 0.088% of the sample. Sequences were obtained from CD4+ T cells from PBMCs. Source of these receptors: a human donor with multiple sclerosis.

The chain is built from TRBV20-1 and TRBJ2-1, with 9 bases lining up with TRBD2. Per germline, CDR1 DFQATT and CDR2 SNEGSKA (reference sequence). This CDR3 comprises 15 residues. V shed 6 bases and J 8 bases; nucleotides not matched to a gene: 14. As DNA, the CDR3 is TGCAGTGCGGGTTTTTGGCGGGGGGGCTTCCATGAGCAGTTCTTC. Amino acids: CSAGFWRGGFHEQFF.

The J gene is TRBJ2-7, the V gene TRBV6-2 or TRBV6-3, with 9 bases identical to TRBD1. CDR3 length equals 17 residues. CDR1 and CDR2 (germline): MNHEY, SVGEGT. V was clipped by 4 bases and J by 0 bases; unmatched bases: 10. The CDR3 sequence is CASSLPGTGTFSYEQYF. CDR3 in DNA: TGTGCCAGCAGTTTGCCGGGGACAGGGACATTCTCCTACGAGCAGTACTTC.

The chain carries TRBV27 and TRBJ2-5, with D possibly TRBD2 on 5 matching bases. Looked up from germline, CDR1 is MNHEY and CDR2 is SMNVEV (reference sequence). Trimming removed 7 bases at V and 7 bases at J, with 10 bases between. CDR3 size: 11 residues. Written as DNA, the CDR3 is TGTGCCAGCACCAAAAGCGGGACCCAGTACTTC. This encodes CASTKSGTQYF.

This rearrangement joins TRBV12-3 or TRBV12-4 to TRBJ2-7, with 9 bases fitting TRBD1. Losses at the gene ends were 5 bases for V and 5 bases for J; bases not matched to a gene: 13. There are 16 residues in the CDR3. The CDR3 DNA follows: TGTGCCAGCAGTCACACCCCCGGGACAGGGACGCACGAGCAGTACTTC. Residues: CASSHTPGTGTHEQYF.

This clonotype has a single count. The chain has TRBV30 and TRBJ2-5; 7 bases are a match to TRBD2. The germline V gene encodes CDR1 GTSNPN and CDR2 SVGIG (reference sequence). J lost 4 bases, V lost 0 bases, and 11 bases had no gene match. This CDR3 has 16 amino acids. The CDR3 nucleotides are TGTGCCTGGAGTGTACTTTCCACTAGCGACCGAGAGACCCAGTACTTC. It is translated as CAWSVLSTSDRETQYF.